The clone carrying this TCR beta chain has a count of ten or more. Germline-derived CDR1 and CDR2 are MDHEN and SYDVKM. J was trimmed by 2 bases and V by 6 bases; bases with no gene match: 14. CDR3 length: 17 residues. These data belong to a study of spatial heterogeneity in lung cancer. The time point here: sample taken at primary tumor resection. Sequencing of whole RNA from tumor, nontumor lung or frozen PBMC involved no sorting. MiXCR was run by TCRdb on the 5' RACE reads, yielding one entry per CDR3 protein. Of 50,000 to 65,000 distinct CDR3 sequences in the sample, about 8% were seen once. Source: PBMCs, taken at surgery. The source is a female donor with early-stage non-small cell lung cancer. The chain links TRBV28 to TRBJ2-7, with 9 bases matching TRBD1. The CDR3 coding sequence is TGTGCCAGCAGCCCGGATACCGGGACAGGGTACACCTACGAGCAGTACGTC. Translating it yields CASSPDTGTGYTYEQYV.